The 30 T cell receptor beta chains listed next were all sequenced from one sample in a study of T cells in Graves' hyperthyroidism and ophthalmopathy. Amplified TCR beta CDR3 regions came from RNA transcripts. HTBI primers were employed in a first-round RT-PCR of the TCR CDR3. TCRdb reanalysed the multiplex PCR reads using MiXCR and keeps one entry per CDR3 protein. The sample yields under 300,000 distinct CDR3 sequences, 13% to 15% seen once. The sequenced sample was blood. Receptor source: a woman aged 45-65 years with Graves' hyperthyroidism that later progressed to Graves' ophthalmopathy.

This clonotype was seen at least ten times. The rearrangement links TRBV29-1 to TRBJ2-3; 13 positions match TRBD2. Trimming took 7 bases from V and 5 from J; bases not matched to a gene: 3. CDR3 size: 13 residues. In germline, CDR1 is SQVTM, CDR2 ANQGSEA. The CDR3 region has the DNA TGCAGCGGTAGACTAGCGGGAGGAGATACGCAGTATTTT. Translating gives CSGRLAGGDTQYF.

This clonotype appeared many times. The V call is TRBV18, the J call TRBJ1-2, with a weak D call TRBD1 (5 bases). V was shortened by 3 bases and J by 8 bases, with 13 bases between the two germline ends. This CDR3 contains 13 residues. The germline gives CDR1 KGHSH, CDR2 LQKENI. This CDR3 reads CASSPSDSRGYTF. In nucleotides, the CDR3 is TGTGCCAGCTCACCTAGCGACAGTCGGGGCTACACCTTC.

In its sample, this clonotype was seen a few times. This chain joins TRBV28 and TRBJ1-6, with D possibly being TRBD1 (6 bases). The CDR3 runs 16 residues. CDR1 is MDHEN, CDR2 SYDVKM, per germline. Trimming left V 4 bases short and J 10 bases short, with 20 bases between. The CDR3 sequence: CASSSPGQVTGSPLHF. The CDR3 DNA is TGTGCCAGCAGTTCCCCGGGACAAGTTACTGGGTCACCCCTCCACTTT.

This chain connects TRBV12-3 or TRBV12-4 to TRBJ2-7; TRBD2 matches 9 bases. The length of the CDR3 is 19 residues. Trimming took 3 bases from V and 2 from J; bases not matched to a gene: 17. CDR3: CASSLREGPWTSSTYEQYF. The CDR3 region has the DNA TGTGCCAGCAGTTTGCGGGAGGGGCCTTGGACTAGCAGTACCTACGAGCAGTACTTC.

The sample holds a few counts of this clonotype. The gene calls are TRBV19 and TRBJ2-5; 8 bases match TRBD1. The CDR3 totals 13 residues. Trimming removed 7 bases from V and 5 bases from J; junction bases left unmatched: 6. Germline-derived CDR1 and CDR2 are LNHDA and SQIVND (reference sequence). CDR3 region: CASTRDRRETQYF. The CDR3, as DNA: TGTGCCAGTACAAGGGACAGGCGGGAGACCCAGTACTTC.

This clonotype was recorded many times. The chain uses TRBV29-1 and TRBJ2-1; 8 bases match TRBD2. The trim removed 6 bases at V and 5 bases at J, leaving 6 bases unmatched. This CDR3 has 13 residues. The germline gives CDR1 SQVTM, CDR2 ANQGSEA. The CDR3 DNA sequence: TGCAGCGTAGCCGGGACTAGGGACAATGAGCAGTTCTTC. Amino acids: CSVAGTRDNEQFF.

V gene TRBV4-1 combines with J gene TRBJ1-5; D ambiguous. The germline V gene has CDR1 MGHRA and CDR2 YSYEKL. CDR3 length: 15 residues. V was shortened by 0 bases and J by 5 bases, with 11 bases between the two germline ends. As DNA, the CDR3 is TGCGCCAGCAGCCAAGATCAATGGTTAGATCAGCCCCAGCATTTT. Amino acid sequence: CASSQDQWLDQPQHF.

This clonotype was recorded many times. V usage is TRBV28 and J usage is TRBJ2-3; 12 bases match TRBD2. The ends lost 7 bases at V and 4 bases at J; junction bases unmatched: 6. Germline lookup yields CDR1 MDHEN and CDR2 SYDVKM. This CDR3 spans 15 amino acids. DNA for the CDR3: TGTGCCAGCACCCTGAGACTAGCGGGAGCAGATACGCAGTATTTT. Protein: CASTLRLAGADTQYF.

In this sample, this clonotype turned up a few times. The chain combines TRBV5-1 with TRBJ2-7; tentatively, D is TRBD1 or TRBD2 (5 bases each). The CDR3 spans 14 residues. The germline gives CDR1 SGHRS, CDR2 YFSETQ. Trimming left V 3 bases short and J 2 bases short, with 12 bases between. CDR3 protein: CASSSTGAPYEQYF. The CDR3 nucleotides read TGCGCCAGCAGCTCGACCGGGGCCCCCTACGAGCAGTACTTC.

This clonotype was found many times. CDR3 in DNA: TGTGCCAGCAGGCGGACAGATTCCTACGAGCAGTACTTC. Residues: CASRRTDSYEQYF. The chain uses TRBV28 and TRBJ2-7; D possibly corresponds to TRBD1 (6 bases). The ends were cut back, 6 bases at V and 1 base at J, with 10 bases in the middle. CDR3 length: 13 amino acids. The germline V gene encodes CDR1 MDHEN and CDR2 SYDVKM.

CDR3 residues: CSARGTSGSPDTQYF. DNA of the CDR3: TGCAGTGCTAGGGGGACTAGCGGGAGTCCAGATACGCAGTATTTT. J is TRBJ2-3 and V is TRBV20-1; 14 bases map to TRBD2. Looked up from germline, CDR1 is DFQATT and CDR2 is SNEGSKA (reference sequence). J gave up 4 bases and V 3 bases, and 3 bases lay outside the gene matches. The CDR3 runs 15 residues.

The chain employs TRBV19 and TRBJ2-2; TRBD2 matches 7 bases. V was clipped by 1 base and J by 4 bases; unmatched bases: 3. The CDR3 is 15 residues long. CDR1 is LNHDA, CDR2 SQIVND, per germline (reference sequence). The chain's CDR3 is CASSIGLAGTGELFF. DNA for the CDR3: TGTGCCAGTAGTATAGGACTAGCCGGCACCGGGGAGCTGTTTTTT. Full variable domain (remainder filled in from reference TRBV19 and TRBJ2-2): DGGITQSPKYLFRKEGQNVTLSCEQNLNHDAMYWYRQDPGQGLRLIYYSQIVNDFQKGDIAEGYSVSREKKESFPLTVTSAQKNPTAFYLCASSIGLAGTGELFFGEGSRLTVL.

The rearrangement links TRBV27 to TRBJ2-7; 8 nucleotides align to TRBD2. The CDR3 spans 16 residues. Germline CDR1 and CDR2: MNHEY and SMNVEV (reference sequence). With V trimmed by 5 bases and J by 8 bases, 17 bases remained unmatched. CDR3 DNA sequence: TGTGCCAGCAGTCTTCGGGAGGGAGGGCCCCCTTTGAAGCAGTACTTC. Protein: CASSLREGGPPLKQYF.

Here the CDR3 reads CASSLKPGLAGVIFAGELFF. DNA of the CDR3: TGTGCCAGCAGCCTCAAACCGGGACTAGCGGGAGTAATCTTTGCCGGGGAGCTGTTTTTT. The chain combines TRBV7-2 with TRBJ2-2; 14 nucleotides align to TRBD2. V was pared by 5 bases and J by 6 bases, with 17 bases of the junction left unmatched. Per the germline V gene, CDR1 is SGHTA and CDR2 is FQGNSA. The CDR3 consists of 20 residues.

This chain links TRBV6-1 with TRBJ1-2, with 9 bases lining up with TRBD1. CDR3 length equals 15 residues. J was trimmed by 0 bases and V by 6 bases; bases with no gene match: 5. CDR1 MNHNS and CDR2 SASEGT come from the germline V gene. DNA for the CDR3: TGTGCCAGCAGCTCGGGACAGGGACCTAACTATGGCTACACCTTC. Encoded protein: CASSSGQGPNYGYTF.

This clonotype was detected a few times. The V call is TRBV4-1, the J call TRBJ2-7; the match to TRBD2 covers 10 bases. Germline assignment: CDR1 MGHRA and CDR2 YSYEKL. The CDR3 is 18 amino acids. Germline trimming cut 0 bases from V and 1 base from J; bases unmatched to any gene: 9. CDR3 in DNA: TGCGCCAGCAGCCAAGAGGTGGGAGCGGGAGGGCCGTCCTACGAGCAGTACTTC. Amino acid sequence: CASSQEVGAGGPSYEQYF.

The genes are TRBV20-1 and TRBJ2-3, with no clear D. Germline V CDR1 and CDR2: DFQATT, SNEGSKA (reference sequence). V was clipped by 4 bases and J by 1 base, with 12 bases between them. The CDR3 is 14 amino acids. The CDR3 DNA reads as TGCAGTGCTATAAGAAAGATAGGCACAGATACGCAGTATTTT. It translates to CSAIRKIGTDTQYF.

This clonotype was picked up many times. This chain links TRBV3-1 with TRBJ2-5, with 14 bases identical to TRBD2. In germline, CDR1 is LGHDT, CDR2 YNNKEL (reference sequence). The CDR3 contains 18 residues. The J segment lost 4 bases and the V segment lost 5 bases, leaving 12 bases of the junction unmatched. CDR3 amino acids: CASSELRLAGGVPETQYF. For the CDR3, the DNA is TGTGCCAGCAGCGAGTTGCGACTAGCGGGAGGGGTTCCAGAGACCCAGTACTTC.

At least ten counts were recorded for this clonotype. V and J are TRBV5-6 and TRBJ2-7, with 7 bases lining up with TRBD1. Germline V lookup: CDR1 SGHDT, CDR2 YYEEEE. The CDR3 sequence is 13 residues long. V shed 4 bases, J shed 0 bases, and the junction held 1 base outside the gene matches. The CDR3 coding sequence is TGTGCCAGCAGCGACAGGGTCTCCTACGAGCAGTACTTC. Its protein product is CASSDRVSYEQYF.

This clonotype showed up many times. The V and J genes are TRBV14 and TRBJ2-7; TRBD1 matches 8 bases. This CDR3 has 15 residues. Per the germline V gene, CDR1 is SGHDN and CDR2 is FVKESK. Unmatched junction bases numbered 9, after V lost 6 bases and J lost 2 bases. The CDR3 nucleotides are TGTGCCAGCAGGGAGGCCGGGACAGGCCCCTACGAGCAGTACTTC. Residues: CASREAGTGPYEQYF.

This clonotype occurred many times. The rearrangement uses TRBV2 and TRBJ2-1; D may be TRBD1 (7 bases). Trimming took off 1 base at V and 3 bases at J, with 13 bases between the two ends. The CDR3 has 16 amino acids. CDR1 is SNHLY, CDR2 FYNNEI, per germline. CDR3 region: CASSEDQGGFYNEQFF. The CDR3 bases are TGTGCCAGCAGTGAAGACCAGGGGGGCTTCTACAATGAGCAGTTCTTC.

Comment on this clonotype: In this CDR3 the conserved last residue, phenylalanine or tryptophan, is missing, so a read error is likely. The CDR3 coding sequence is TGTGCCAGCTCACCTCAGGGACGGCGGAACGAGCAGTACTCC. Translated: CASSPQGRRNEQYS. The V and J genes are TRBV18 and TRBJ2-7, with D tentatively TRBD1 or TRBD2 (5 bases each). CDR3 size: 14 residues. V was clipped by 3 bases and J by 5 bases, with 14 bases between them. Germline V gene lookup returns CDR1 KGHSH and CDR2 LQKENI.

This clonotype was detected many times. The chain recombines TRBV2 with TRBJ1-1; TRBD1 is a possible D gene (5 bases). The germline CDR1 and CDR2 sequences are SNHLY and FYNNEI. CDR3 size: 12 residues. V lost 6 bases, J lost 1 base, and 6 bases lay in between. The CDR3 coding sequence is TGTGCCAGCAGCGGACAGAACACTGAAGCTTTCTTT. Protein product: CASSGQNTEAFF.

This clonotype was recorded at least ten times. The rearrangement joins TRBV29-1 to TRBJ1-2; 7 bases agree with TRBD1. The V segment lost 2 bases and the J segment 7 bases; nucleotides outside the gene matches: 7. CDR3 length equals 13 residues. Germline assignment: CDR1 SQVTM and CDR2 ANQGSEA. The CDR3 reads CSVELGQDPGYTF. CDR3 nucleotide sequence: TGCAGCGTTGAATTAGGACAGGACCCTGGCTACACCTTC.

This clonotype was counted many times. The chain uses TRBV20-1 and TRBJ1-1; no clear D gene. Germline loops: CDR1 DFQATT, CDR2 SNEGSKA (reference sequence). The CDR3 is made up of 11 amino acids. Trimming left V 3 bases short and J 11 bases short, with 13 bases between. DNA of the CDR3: TGCAGTGCTAGGGGGATTGAGGATGCTTTCTTT. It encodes CSARGIEDAFF.

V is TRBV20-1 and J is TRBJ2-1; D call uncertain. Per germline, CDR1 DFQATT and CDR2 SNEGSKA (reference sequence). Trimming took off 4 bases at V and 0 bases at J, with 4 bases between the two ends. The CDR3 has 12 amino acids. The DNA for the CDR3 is TGCAGTGCTATATACTCCTACAATGAGCAGTTCTTC. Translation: CSAIYSYNEQFF.

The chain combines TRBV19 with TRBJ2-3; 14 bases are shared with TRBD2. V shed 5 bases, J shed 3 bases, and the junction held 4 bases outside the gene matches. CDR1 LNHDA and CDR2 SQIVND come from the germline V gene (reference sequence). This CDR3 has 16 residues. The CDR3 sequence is CASSWGLAGATDTQYF. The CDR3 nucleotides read TGTGCCAGTAGTTGGGGACTAGCGGGAGCGACAGATACGCAGTATTTT.

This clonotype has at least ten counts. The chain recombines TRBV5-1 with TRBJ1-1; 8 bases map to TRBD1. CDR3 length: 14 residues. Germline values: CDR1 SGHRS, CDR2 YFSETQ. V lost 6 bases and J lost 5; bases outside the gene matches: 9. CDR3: CASTQGAVGTEAFF. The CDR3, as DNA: TGCGCCAGCACTCAGGGGGCCGTCGGAACTGAAGCTTTCTTT.

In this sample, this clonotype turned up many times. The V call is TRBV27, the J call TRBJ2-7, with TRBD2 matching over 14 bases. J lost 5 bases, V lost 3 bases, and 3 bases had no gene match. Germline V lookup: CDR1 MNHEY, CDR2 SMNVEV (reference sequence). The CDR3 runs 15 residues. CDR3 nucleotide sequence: TGTGCCAGCAGTTTCGGGACTAGCGGGAGCGACGAGCAGTACTTC. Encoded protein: CASSFGTSGSDEQYF.

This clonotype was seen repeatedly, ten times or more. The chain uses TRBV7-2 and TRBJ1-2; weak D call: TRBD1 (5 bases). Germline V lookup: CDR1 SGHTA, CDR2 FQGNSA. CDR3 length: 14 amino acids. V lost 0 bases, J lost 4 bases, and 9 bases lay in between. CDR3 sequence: CASSLAGGPYGYTF. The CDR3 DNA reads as TGTGCCAGCAGCTTAGCGGGGGGACCCTATGGCTACACCTTC.